The clone carrying this T cell receptor beta chain was observed a few times. Antigen specificity is unknown. A TCRbeta library incorporating unique molecular identifiers was prepared. MiXCR was run by TCRdb on the PCR reads, yielding one entry per CDR3 protein. The sample includes some 300,000 distinct CDR3 sequences, around 10% of them seen just once. This sample was included in a study of T-cell reconstitution after alpha-beta-depleted transplantation in children. The junction had 6 bases not matched to a gene; V was cut back by 0 bases and J by 1 base. The CDR3 spans 16 residues. CDR1 and CDR2 (germline): LGHNA, YSLEER. Study-level points and caveats: Hyperexpanded clones declined; after one year, newly produced T cells mostly supplied diversity. Several hundred graft clones that had expanded were reportedly the source of alpha-beta T cells about two months after transplant. The study traced high day-60 TCRbeta diversity in some patients to surviving recipient T cells and thymic progenitors.

The gene calls are TRBV4-3 and TRBJ2-7; TRBD1 agrees at 7 bases. The receptor's source is a boy in the first two years of life with acute myeloid leukemia, due to receive a stem cell transplant. Sequencing was performed on PBMCs, taken before TCRalphabeta/CD19-depleted stem cell transplant. The CDR3 loop is CASSQDHTRGSYEQYF. CDR3 DNA: TGCGCCAGCAGCCAAGATCATACCAGGGGGTCCTACGAGCAGTACTTC.